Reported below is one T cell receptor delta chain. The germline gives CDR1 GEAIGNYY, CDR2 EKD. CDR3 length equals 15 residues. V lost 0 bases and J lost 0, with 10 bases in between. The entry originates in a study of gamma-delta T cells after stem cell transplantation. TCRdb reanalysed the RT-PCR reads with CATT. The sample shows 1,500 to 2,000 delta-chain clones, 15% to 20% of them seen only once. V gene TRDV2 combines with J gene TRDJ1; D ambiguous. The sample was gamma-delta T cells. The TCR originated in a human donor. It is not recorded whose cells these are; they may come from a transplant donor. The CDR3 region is CACDTLGHNTDKLIF. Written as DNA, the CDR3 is TGTGCCTGTGACACCTTGGGACATAACACCGATAAACTCATCTTT.